Below are 7 T cell receptor beta chains sequenced from a single sample in a study of technical replicates of blood from four donors. Libraries were prepared by immunoSEQ multiplex PCR; TCRdb keeps only in-frame clonotypes and omits some of them. The sample lists some 87,000 clones, about nine tenths occurring once. The sequenced material came from T cells isolated from PBMCs. The receptors stem from a human donor in good health.

J is TRBJ1-5 and V is TRBV20-1; tentatively, D is TRBD1 (5 bases). The V gene's germline CDR1 is DFQATT and CDR2 SNEGSKA (reference sequence). The CDR3 is 11 amino acids. V lost 3 bases to trimming and J lost 8 bases, with 8 bases between them. The CDR3 is CSASWGEPQHF. The CDR3 nucleotides are TGCAGTGCTAGTTGGGGGGAGCCCCAGCATTTT.

This chain links TRBV30 with TRBJ2-1; TRBD2 aligns across 7 bases. The V segment lost 1 base and the J segment 4 bases; nucleotides outside the gene matches: 7. The germline V gene encodes CDR1 GTSNPN and CDR2 SVGIG (reference sequence). The CDR3 length is 15 residues. Here the CDR3 reads CAWSGWRESYNEQFF. The DNA for the CDR3 is TGTGCCTGGAGTGGTTGGCGGGAGTCATACAATGAGCAGTTCTTC.

The chain combines TRBV7-9 with TRBJ2-4, with 15 bases aligning to TRBD2. The CDR3 is 18 residues long. Losses at the gene ends were 3 bases for V and 1 base for J; bases not matched to a gene: 4. From germline, CDR1 is SEHNR and CDR2 FQNEAQ (reference sequence). CDR3: CASSLGTSGRSAKNIQYF. In DNA form, the CDR3 reads TGTGCCAGCAGCTTGGGGACTAGCGGGAGGTCGGCCAAAAACATTCAGTACTTC.

J is TRBJ1-4 and V is TRBV2; no definite D call. The V and J ends lost 4 bases and 4 bases respectively, with 13 bases between them. Germline assignment: CDR1 SNHLY and CDR2 FYNNEI. The CDR3 is made up of 15 amino acids. The CDR3 nucleotides are TGTGCCAGCAGTGCCAGCGCCGATCGTAATGAAAAACTGTTTTTT. Protein product: CASSASADRNEKLFF. The whole variable domain, remainder taken from reference TRBV2 and TRBJ1-4, is EPEVTQTPSHQVTQMGQEVILRCVPISNHLYFYWYRQILGQKVEFLVSFYNNEISEKSEIFDDQFSVERPDGSNFTLKIRSTKLEDSAMYFCASSASADRNEKLFFGSGTQLSVL.

The chain links TRBV30 to TRBJ2-1; 9 nucleotides align to TRBD1. V dropped 0 bases and J dropped 8; count of bases not matched to a gene: 2. This CDR3 contains 13 residues. Germline assignment: CDR1 GTSNPN and CDR2 SVGIG (reference sequence). CDR3 sequence reads: CAWSVTGGDEQFF. CDR3 nucleotides: TGTGCCTGGAGTGTAACAGGGGGCGATGAGCAGTTCTTC.

The chain employs TRBV13 and TRBJ1-3, with TRBD1 matching over 7 bases. Germline V gives CDR1 PRHDT, CDR2 FYEKMQ (reference sequence). The length of the CDR3 is 15 residues. J gave up 4 bases and V 5 bases, and 8 bases lay outside the gene matches. CDR3 sequence (DNA): TGTGCCAGCAGCCCGACAGGGTCGTTGGGAAACACCATATATTTT. Its protein product is CASSPTGSLGNTIYF.

This clone was counted a single time. The CDR3 spells CASSPLAGSYQETQYF. The DNA of the CDR3 is TGTGCCAGCTCACCACTAGCGGGATCGTACCAAGAGACCCAGTACTTC. V usage is TRBV18 and J usage is TRBJ2-5; 8 bases fit TRBD2. The germline gives CDR1 KGHSH, CDR2 LQKENI. J gave up 0 bases and V 1 base, and 4 bases lay outside the gene matches. The CDR3 contains 16 residues.